One T cell receptor beta chain is described in this entry. Its antigen is currently unknown. The sample comes from a study of post-analysis software for immune sequencing data. At the level of the study: Relapsing-remitting, secondary progressive and progressive-relapsing multiple sclerosis were all included among the disease courses.

In germline, CDR1 is SGHRS, CDR2 YFSETQ. V lost 0 bases, J lost 3 bases, and 20 bases lay in between. The CDR3 sequence is 18 residues long. Unique molecular identifiers tagged the TCR beta cDNA libraries. TCRdb re-called the PCR reads with MiXCR, one entry per CDR3 protein. Of more than 500,000 distinct CDR3 sequences listed, 30% to 40% are singletons. Study results and limitations: When patients were compared with controls, five TRBV segments were more frequent, TRBV5-6, TRBV5-1 and TRBV20-1 among them.

The sequencing input was blood. The sequence was collected from a girl aged 2-17 years with multiple sclerosis. This rearrangement joins TRBV5-1 to TRBJ2-3, with D possibly TRBD1 on 5 matching bases. The chain's CDR3 is CASSLELQGRSATDTQYF. The CDR3 nucleotides are TGCGCCAGCAGCTTGGAGCTCCAGGGTCGCAGCGCTACAGATACGCAGTATTTT.